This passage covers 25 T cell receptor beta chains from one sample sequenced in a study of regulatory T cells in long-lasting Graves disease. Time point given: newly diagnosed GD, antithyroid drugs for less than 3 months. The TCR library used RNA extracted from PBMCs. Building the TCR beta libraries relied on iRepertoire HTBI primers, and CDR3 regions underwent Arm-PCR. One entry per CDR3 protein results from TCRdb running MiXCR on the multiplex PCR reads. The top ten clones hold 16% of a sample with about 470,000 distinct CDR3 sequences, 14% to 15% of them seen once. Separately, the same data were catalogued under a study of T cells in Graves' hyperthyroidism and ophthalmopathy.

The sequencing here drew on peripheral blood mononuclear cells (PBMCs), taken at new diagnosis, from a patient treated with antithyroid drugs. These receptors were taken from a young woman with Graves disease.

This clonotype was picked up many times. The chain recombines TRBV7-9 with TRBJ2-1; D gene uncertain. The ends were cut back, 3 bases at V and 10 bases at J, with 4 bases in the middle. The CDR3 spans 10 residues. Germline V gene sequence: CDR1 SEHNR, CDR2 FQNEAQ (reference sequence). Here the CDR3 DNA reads TGTGCCAGCAGCTTGCGCGAGCAGTTCTTC. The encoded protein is CASSLREQFF.

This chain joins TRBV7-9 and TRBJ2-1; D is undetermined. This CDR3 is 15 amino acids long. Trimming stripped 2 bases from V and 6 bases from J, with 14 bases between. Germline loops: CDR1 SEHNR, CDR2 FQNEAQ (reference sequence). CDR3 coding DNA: TGTGCCAGCAGCTTAACCCTGGCGGCTTCCAATGAGCAGTTCTTC. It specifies CASSLTLAASNEQFF.

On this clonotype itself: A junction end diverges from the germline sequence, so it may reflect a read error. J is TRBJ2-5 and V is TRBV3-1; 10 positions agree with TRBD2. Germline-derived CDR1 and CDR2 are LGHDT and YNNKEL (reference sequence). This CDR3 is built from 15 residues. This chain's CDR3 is CTSSQEGSGRETQYF. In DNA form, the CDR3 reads TGTACCAGCAGCCAGGAGGGTAGCGGGAGGGAGACCCAGTACTTC.

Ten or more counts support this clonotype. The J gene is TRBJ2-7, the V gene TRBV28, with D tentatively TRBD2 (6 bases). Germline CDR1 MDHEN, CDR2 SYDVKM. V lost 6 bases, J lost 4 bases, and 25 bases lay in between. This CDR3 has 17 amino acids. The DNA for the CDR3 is TGTGCCAGCAGACGCGGTAGTAGACTAGAAAGACCTTACGAGCAGTACTTC. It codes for CASRRGSRLERPYEQYF.

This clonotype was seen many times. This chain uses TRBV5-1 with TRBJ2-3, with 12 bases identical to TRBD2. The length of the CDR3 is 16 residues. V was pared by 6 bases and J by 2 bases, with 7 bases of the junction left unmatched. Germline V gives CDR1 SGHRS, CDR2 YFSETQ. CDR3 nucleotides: TGCGCCAGCACCGCTGGACTAGCGGGGACCACAGATACGCAGTATTTT. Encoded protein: CASTAGLAGTTDTQYF.

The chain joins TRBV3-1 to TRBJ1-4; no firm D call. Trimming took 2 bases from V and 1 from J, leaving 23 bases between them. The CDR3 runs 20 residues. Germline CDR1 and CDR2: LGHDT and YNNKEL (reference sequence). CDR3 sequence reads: CASSQLLPAGWQKTNEKLFF. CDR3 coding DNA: TGTGCCAGCAGCCAACTTCTACCAGCAGGCTGGCAAAAAACTAATGAAAAACTGTTTTTT.

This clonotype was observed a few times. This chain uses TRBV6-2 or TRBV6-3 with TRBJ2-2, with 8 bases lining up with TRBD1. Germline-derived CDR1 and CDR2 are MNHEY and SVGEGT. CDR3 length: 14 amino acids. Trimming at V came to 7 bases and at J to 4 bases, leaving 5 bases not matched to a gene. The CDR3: CASIHTGGTGELFF. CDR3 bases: TGTGCCAGCATTCATACAGGGGGCACCGGGGAGCTGTTTTTT.

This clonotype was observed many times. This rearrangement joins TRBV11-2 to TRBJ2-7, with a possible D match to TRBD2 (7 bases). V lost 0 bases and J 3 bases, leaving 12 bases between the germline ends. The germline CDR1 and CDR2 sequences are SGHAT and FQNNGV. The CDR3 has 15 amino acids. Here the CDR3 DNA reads TGTGCCAGCAGCTTAGAAGGGGGGGTCAACTACGAGCAGTACTTC. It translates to CASSLEGGVNYEQYF.

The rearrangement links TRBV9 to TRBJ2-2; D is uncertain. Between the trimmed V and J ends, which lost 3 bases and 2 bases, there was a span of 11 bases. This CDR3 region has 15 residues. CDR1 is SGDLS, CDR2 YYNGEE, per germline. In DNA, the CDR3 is TGTGCCAGCAGCGCTTTTAGGGTCAACACCGGGGAGCTGTTTTTT. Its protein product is CASSAFRVNTGELFF.

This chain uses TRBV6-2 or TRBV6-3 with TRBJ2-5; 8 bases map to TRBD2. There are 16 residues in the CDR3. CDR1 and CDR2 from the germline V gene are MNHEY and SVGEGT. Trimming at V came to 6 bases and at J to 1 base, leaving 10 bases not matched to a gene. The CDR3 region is CASSYNSGVRQETQYF. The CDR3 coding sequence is TGTGCCAGCAGCTACAATAGCGGGGTACGCCAAGAGACCCAGTACTTC.

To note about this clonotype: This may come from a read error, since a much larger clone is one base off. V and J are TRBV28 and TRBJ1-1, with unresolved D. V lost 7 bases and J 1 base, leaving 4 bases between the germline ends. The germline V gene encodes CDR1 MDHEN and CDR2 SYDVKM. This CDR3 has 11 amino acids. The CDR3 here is CASIANTEAFF. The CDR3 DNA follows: TGTGCCAGCATCGCGAACACTGAAGCTTTCTTT.

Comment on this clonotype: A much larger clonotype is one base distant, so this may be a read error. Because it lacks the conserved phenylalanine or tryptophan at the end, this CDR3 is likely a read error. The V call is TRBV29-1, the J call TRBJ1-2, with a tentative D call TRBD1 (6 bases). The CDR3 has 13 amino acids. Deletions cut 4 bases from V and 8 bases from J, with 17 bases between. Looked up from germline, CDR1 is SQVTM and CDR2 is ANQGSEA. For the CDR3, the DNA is TGCAGCGTTGTGGGGGCAGGGGTTCTGGGCTACACCATC. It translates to CSVVGAGVLGYTI.

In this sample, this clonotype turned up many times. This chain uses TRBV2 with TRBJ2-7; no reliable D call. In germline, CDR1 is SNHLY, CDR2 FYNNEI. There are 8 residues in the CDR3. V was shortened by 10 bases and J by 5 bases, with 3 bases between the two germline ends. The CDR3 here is CANNEQYF. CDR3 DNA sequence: TGTGCCAACAACGAGCAGTACTTC.

The CDR3 is CAIGQSLYEQYF. In nucleotides, the CDR3 is TGTGCCATCGGACAGAGCCTCTACGAGCAGTACTTC. The chain combines TRBV10-3 with TRBJ2-7; tentative D call: TRBD1 (6 bases). The CDR3 covers 12 residues. The V and J ends lost 8 bases and 3 bases respectively, with 11 bases between them. CDR1 and CDR2 from the germline V gene are ENHRY and SYGVKD.

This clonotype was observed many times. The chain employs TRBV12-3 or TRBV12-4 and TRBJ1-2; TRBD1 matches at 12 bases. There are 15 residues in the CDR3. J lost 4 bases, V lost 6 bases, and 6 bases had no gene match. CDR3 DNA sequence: TGTGCCAGCAGCGGGACAGGGGGCTACGGCTATGGCTACACCTTC. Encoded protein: CASSGTGGYGYGYTF.

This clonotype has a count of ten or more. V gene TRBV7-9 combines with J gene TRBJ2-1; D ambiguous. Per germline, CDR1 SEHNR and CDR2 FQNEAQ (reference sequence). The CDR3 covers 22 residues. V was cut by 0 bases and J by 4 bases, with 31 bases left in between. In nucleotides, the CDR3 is TGTGCCAGCAGCTTAGCGCCGTACCCCGTACAGCGTCACCTCGGCCTATACAATGAGCAGTTCTTC. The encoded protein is CASSLAPYPVQRHLGLYNEQFF.

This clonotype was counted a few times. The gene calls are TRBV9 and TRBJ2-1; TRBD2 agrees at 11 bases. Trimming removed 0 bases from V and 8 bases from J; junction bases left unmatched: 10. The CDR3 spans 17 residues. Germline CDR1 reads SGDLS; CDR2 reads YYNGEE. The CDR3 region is CASSVDPLAGGPHEQFF. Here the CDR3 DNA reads TGTGCCAGCAGCGTAGACCCTTTAGCGGGAGGGCCCCATGAGCAGTTCTTC. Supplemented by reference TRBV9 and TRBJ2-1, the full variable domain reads DSGVTQTPKHLITATGQRVTLRCSPRSGDLSVYWYQQSLDQGLQFLIQYYNGEERAKGNILERFSAQQFPDLHSELNLSSLELGDSALYFCASSVDPLAGGPHEQFFGPGTRLTVL.

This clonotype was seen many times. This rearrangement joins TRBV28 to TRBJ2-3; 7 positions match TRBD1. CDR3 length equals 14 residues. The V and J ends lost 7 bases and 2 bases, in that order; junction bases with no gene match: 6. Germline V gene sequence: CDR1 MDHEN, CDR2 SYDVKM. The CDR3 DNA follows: TGTGCCAGCATTACGGACAGGCTCACAGATACGCAGTATTTT. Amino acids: CASITDRLTDTQYF.

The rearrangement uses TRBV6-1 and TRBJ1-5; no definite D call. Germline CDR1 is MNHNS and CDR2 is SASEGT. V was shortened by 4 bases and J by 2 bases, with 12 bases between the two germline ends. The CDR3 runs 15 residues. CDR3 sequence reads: CASSVERVGNQPQHF. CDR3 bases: TGTGCCAGCAGTGTCGAAAGGGTGGGCAATCAGCCCCAGCATTTT.

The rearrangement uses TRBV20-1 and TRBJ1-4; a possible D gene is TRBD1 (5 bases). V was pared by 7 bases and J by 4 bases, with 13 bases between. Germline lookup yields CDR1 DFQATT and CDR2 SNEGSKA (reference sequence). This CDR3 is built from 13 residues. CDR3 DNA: TGCAGTGTCCACGGGGCGCTTAATGAAAAACTGTTTTTT. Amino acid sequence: CSVHGALNEKLFF.

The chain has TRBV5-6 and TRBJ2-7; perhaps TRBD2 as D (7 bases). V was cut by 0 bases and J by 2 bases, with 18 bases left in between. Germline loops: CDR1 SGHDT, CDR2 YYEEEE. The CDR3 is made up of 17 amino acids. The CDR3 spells CASSLAKGGREPYEQYF. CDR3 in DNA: TGTGCCAGCAGCTTGGCCAAGGGGGGGCGGGAGCCCTACGAGCAGTACTTC.

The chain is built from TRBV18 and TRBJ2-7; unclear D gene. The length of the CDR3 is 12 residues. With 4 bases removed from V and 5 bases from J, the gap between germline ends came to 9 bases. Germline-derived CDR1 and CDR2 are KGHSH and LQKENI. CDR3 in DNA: TGTGCCAGCTCACAGGAGTACCACGAGCAGTACTTC. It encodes CASSQEYHEQYF. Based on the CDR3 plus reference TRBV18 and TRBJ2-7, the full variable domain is NAGVMQNPRHLVRRRGQEARLRCSPMKGHSHVYWYRQLPEEGLKFMVYLQKENIIDESGMPKERFSAEFPKEGPSILRIQQVVRGDSAAYFCASSQEYHEQYFGPGTRLTVT.

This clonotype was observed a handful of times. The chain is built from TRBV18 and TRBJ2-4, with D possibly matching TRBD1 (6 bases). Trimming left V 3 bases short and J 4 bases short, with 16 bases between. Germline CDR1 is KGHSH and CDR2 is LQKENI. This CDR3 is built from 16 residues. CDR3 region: CASSPVSRGSKNIQYF. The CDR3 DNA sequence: TGTGCCAGCTCACCGGTTAGTAGGGGGAGTAAAAACATTCAGTACTTC.

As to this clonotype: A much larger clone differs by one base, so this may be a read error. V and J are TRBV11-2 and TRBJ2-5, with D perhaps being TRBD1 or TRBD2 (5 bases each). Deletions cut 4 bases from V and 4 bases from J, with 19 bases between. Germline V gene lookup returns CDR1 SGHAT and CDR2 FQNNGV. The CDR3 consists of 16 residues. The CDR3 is CASSCRLTGTTETQYF. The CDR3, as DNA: TGTGCCAGCAGCTGCCGGTTGACCGGGACCACAGAGACCCAGTACTTC.

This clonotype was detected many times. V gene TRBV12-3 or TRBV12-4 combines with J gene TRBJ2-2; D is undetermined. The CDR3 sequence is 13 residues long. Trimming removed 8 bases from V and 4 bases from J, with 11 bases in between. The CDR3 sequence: CASDDAPTGELFF. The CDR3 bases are TGTGCCAGCGACGACGCGCCCACCGGGGAGCTGTTTTTT.